The clone carrying this TCR beta chain was detected only once. Its target is not known. The record originates from a study of shared clonotypes between healthy human individuals. As defined, naive CD8 cells were CD45RO-negative and positively selected for CCR7, with terminally differentiated effector memory CD45RA+ cells excluded. J was trimmed by 0 bases and V by 1 base; bases with no gene match: 6. CDR3 length: 16 amino acids. Germline V CDR1 and CDR2: SQVTM, ANQGSEA. Notes on the study in general: Sequencing depth was predicted to influence how clonotypes are shared among donors.

Here immunoSEQ multiplex PCR was the method, and the copy in TCRdb shows in-frame clones only, minus some. This sample carries millions of clones, about 95% of them seen once, and the ten largest clones take 0.85% to 1.3%. Material: naive CD8+ T cells sorted from blood. This clonotype originated in a man in his late teens or twenties in good health. The gene calls are TRBV29-1 and TRBJ2-1; 7 positions match TRBD1. The CDR3 sequence: CSVEGSGQTSYNEQFF. CDR3 DNA: TGCAGCGTTGAAGGATCGGGACAGACCTCCTACAATGAGCAGTTCTTC.